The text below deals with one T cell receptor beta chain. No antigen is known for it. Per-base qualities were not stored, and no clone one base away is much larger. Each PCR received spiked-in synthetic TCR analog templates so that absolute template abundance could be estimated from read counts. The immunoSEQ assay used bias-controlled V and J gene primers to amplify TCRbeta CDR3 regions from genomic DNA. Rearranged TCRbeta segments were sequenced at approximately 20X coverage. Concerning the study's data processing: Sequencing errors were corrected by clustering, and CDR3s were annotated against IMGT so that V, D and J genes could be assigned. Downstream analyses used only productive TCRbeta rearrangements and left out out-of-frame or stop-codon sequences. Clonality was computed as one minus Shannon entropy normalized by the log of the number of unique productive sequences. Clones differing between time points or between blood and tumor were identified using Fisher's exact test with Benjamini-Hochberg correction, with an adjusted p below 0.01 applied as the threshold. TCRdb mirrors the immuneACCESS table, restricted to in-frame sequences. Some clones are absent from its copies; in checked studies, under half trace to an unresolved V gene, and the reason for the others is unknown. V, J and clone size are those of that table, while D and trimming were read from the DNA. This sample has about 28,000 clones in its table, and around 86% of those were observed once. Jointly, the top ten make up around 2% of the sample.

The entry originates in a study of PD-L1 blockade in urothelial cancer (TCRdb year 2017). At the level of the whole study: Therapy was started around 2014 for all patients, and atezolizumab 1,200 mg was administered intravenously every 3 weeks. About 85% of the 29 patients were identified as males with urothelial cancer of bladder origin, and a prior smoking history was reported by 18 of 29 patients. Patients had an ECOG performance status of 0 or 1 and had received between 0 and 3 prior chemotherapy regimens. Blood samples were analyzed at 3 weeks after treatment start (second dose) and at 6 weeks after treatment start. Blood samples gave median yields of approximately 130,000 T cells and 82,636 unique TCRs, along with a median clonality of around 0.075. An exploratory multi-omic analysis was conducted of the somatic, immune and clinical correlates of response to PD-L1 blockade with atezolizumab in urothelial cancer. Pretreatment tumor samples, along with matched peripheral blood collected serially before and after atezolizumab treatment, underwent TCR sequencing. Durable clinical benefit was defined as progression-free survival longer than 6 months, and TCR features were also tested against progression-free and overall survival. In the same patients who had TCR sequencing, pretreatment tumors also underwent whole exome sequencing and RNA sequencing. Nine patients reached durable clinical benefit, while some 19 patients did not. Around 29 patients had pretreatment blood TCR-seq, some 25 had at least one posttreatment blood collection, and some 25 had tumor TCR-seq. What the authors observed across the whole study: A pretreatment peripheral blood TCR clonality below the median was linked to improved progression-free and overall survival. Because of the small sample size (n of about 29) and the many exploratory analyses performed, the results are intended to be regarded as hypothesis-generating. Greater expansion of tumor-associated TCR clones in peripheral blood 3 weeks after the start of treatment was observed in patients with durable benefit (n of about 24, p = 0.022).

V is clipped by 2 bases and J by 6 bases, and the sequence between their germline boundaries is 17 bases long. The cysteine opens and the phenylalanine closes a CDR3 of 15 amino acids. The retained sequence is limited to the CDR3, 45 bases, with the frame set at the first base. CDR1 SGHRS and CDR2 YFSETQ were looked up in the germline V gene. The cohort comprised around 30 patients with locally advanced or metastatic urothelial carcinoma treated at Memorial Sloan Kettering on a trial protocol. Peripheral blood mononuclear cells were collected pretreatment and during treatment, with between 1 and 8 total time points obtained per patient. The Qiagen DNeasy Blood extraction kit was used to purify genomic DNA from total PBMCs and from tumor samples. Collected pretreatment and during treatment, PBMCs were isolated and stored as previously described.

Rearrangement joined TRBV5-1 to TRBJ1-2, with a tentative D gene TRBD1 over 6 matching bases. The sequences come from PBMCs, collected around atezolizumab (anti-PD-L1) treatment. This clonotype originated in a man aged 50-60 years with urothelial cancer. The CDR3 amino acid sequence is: CASSLSGTPGHGYTF. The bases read TGCGCCAGCAGCTTATCCGGGACACCAGGACATGGCTACACCTTC.